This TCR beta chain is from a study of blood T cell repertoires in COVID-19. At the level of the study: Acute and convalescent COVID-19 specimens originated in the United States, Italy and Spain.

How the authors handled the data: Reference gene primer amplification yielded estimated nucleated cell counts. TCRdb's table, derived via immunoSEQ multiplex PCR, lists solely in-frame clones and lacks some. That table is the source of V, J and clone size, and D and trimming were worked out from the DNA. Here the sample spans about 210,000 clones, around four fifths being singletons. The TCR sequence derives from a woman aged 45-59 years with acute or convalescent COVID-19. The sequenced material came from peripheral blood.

Written as DNA, the CDR3 is TGTGCCAGCAGCGAACCGAGGACAGGGAAAAGAAACACCATATATTTT. Translating gives CASSEPRTGKRNTIYF. V and J are TRBV6-6 and TRBJ1-3; 8 bases align to TRBD1. The V gene end was trimmed by 6 bases and the J gene end by 5 bases; junction bases not matched to a gene: 12. Germline V CDR1 and CDR2: MNHNY, SVGAGI (reference sequence). The CDR3 has 16 residues.